A selection of T cell receptor beta chains follows, all from one sample in a study of OX40 agonist ivuxolimab in advanced cancers. Data came from immunoSEQ multiplex PCR; TCRdb stores just in-frame clones and leaves some out. Found here are 83,000 or so clones, about 86% of them singletons; the top ten hold approximately 2%. Here the sequenced sample was CD4+ or CD8+ T cells sorted from blood, taken in a trial of the OX40 agonist ivuxolimab. The source of these receptors is an adult with an advanced solid tumor such as melanoma, head and neck, liver or kidney cancer. The CDR3 runs from the conserved cysteine through the conserved F or W. A D gene is named only where the DNA matches it firmly. Some rows have no size entry. The others give once, few or many, or a class for an expanded clone.

TRBV18	TRBJ2-5	NA	few	CASSPRANQETQYF	TGTGCCAGCTCACCCCGCGCCAACCAAGAGACCCAGTACTTC
TRBV6-6	TRBJ1-5	NA	NA	CASSPRGDNQPQHF	TGTGCCAGCAGCCCCCGGGGTGATAATCAGCCCCAGCATTTT
TRBV7-3	TRBJ2-2	TRBD2	NA	CASSPSGGWNTGELFF	TGTGCCAGCAGCCCAAGCGGGGGGTGGAACACCGGGGAGCTGTTTTTT
TRBV29-1	TRBJ1-2	TRBD1	NA	CSVEDWGGGAGYGYTF	TGCAGCGTTGAAGATTGGGGAGGGGGCGCAGGGTATGGCTACACCTTC
TRBV10-2	TRBJ2-5	NA	NA	CASSSGSAAQYF	TGCGCCAGCAGCTCTGGCTCGGCGGCCCAGTACTTC
TRBV25-1	TRBJ2-2	TRBD2	NA	CASTSGGYGELFF	TGTGCCAGCACCAGCGGGGGGTATGGGGAGCTGTTTTTT
TRBV6-5	TRBJ1-5	NA	NA	CASSPGQISAQHF	TGTGCCAGCAGTCCTGGACAGATTTCGGCCCAGCATTTT
TRBV29-1	TRBJ1-2	NA	NA	CSGGGLYGYTF	TGCAGCGGGGGAGGGTTATATGGCTACACCTTC
TRBV4-2	TRBJ1-1	TRBD1	few	CASSQTGAMNTEAFF	TGTGCCAGCAGCCAGACAGGGGCCATGAACACTGAAGCTTTCTTT
TRBV5-1	TRBJ2-3	NA	few	CASRWGHSTDTQYF	TGCGCCAGCAGGTGGGGGCACAGCACAGATACGCAGTATTTT
TRBV7-2	TRBJ1-2	NA	NA	CASSLQGLVNGYTF	TGTGCCAGCAGCTTACAGGGGCTGGTAAATGGCTACACCTTC
TRBV4-3	TRBJ2-3	TRBD2	NA	CASSQSGGAPDTQYF	TGCGCCAGCAGCCAATCGGGAGGTGCCCCAGATACGCAGTATTTT
TRBV5-4	TRBJ2-5	NA	NA	CASSLSEETQYF	TGTGCCAGCAGCTTGTCAGAGGAGACCCAGTACTTC
TRBV19	TRBJ2-7	NA	NA	CASSIDYSYEQYF	TGTGCCAGTAGTATCGACTACTCCTACGAGCAGTACTTC
TRBV6-5	TRBJ2-1	TRBD1	NA	CASTRDRSNEQFF	TGTGCCAGCACCCGGGACAGGAGCAATGAGCAGTTCTTC
TRBV6-5	TRBJ2-1	NA	NA	CASTQSYNEQFF	TGTGCCAGCACGCAGAGTTACAATGAGCAGTTCTTC
TRBV27	TRBJ2-1	NA	NA	CASSLTSSRTPGFF	TGTGCCAGCAGTTTAACCTCCAGCCGCACCCCTGGGTTCTTC
TRBV29-1	TRBJ1-2	TRBD1	NA	CSVDLQGAHGYTF	TGCAGCGTTGATCTCCAGGGGGCGCATGGCTACACCTTC
TRBV7-2	TRBJ1-3	NA	NA	CASSVALSSGNTIYF	TGTGCCAGCAGCGTAGCCCTCAGCTCTGGAAACACCATATATTTT
TRBV21-1	TRBJ1-3	NA	NA	CASLWDYSGNTIYF	TGTGCCAGCCTTTGGGACTATTCTGGAAACACCATATATTTT
TRBV7-2	TRBJ1-2	NA	NA	CASSPLVSRGYTF	TGTGCCAGCAGCCCTCTCGTCTCGAGGGGCTACACCTTC
TRBV10-1	TRBJ2-5	NA	NA	CASSELRGGQETQYF	TGCGCCAGCAGTGAGTTGAGAGGGGGCCAAGAGACCCAGTACTTC
TRBV5-5	TRBJ1-2	NA	once	CASSPWDYGYTF	TGTGCCAGCAGCCCTTGGGACTATGGCTACACCTTC
TRBV5-4	TRBJ2-1	NA	NA	CASSLEGRPGRNEQFF	TGTGCCAGCAGCTTGGAGGGTCGCCCGGGTAGAAATGAGCAGTTCTTC
TRBV9	TRBJ2-7	TRBD1	few	CASSGGSGQGLEQYF	TGTGCCAGCAGCGGAGGGTCGGGACAGGGGTTGGAGCAGTACTTC
TRBV27	TRBJ1-2	NA	NA	CASRQLKGGGYTF	TGTGCCAGCAGACAGTTGAAGGGCGGCGGCTACACCTTC
TRBV19	TRBJ2-1	TRBD2	NA	CASSILAGVSNEQFF	TGTGCCAGTAGTATACTAGCGGGAGTCTCTAATGAGCAGTTCTTC
TRBV14	TRBJ1-1	NA	NA	CASSQALPGTEKAFF	TGTGCCAGCAGCCAAGCTCTCCCCGGGACTGAGAAAGCTTTCTTT
TRBV10-3	TRBJ2-3	NA	NA	CAISELGGLTDTQYF	TGTGCCATCAGTGAGTTAGGGGGACTCACAGATACGCAGTATTTT
TRBV19	TRBJ2-3	TRBD2	NA	CASSADRGGGTDTQYF	TGTGCCAGTAGTGCGGACCGGGGGGGAGGCACAGATACGCAGTATTTT
TRBV11-2	TRBJ1-2	NA	NA	CASSPDRDYGYTF	TGTGCCAGCAGCCCCGACCGGGACTATGGCTACACCTTC
TRBV10-1	TRBJ1-4	NA	NA	CASSERSPTNEKLFF	TGCGCCAGCAGTGAGAGGAGTCCCACTAATGAAAAACTGTTTTTT
TRBV7-3	TRBJ2-3	NA	once	CASSFTGTPNTDTQYF	TGTGCCAGCAGCTTCACCGGGACTCCCAACACAGATACGCAGTATTTT
TRBV20-1	TRBJ1-2	NA	NA	CSAARFDGYTF	TGCAGTGCTGCCAGATTCGATGGCTACACCTTC
TRBV5-1	TRBJ2-7	NA	few	CASSPPSDEQYF	TGCGCCAGCAGTCCGCCGAGCGACGAGCAGTACTTC
TRBV19	TRBJ2-1	NA	NA	CASSIVISGPGSEQFF	TGTGCCAGTAGTATTGTGATTAGCGGTCCCGGGAGTGAGCAGTTCTTC
TRBV9	TRBJ2-5	NA	NA	CASSPRAVVQETQYF	TGTGCCAGCAGCCCGAGAGCGGTTGTCCAAGAGACCCAGTACTTC
TRBV5-1	TRBJ1-1	NA	NA	CASSLDPFTEAFF	TGCGCCAGCAGCTTGGATCCCTTCACTGAAGCTTTCTTT
TRBV29-1	TRBJ1-1	TRBD1	NA	CSVNRGRNTEAFF	TGCAGCGTGAACAGGGGGCGGAACACTGAAGCTTTCTTT
TRBV28	TRBJ2-7	NA	NA	CASNPLGYASYEQYF	TGTGCCAGCAACCCCCTCGGGTACGCATCCTACGAGCAGTACTTC
TRBV2	TRBJ1-2	TRBD1	NA	CASLGDRYYGYTF	TGTGCCAGCTTAGGGGACAGATACTATGGCTACACCTTC
TRBV27	TRBJ1-5	TRBD1	once	CASSSWYGQGNQPQHF	TGTGCCAGCAGTTCCTGGTACGGACAGGGTAATCAGCCCCAGCATTTT
TRBV20-1	TRBJ1-2	NA	NA	CSARDLPWCTF	TGCAGTGCTAGAGATTTACCCTGGTGCACCTTC
TRBV5-5	TRBJ1-1	NA	NA	CASSLERVPQTEAFF	TGTGCCAGCAGCTTGGAGCGGGTCCCACAGACTGAAGCTTTCTTT
TRBV19	TRBJ2-4	NA	NA	CASSIKDVEAKNIQYF	TGTGCCAGTAGTATTAAGGATGTCGAAGCCAAAAACATTCAGTACTTC
TRBV19	TRBJ1-1	NA	few	CASSISRNTEAFF	TGTGCCAGTAGTATAAGCAGGAACACTGAAGCTTTCTTT
TRBV4-2	TRBJ2-3	NA	NA	CASSQSLTAGTDTQYF	TGTGCCAGCAGCCAATCCCTGACTGCTGGCACAGATACGCAGTATTTT
TRBV6-5	TRBJ2-1	TRBD2	NA	CATGREGQSDEQFF	TGTGCCACGGGGCGGGAGGGCCAAAGCGATGAGCAGTTCTTC
TRBV7-3	TRBJ2-3	TRBD2	NA	CASSLRLAGGPDTQYF	TGTGCCAGCAGCCTACGACTAGCGGGAGGGCCGGATACGCAGTATTTT
TRBV10-3	TRBJ1-1	NA	once	CAISEGNDGSEAFF	TGTGCCATCAGTGAGGGAAATGACGGATCTGAAGCTTTCTTT
TRBV18	TRBJ1-1	NA	NA	CASSMYREQAFF	TGTGCCAGCTCAATGTACAGGGAGCAAGCTTTCTTT
TRBV4-3	TRBJ2-2	NA	once	CASSQDPAGRTGELFF	TGCGCCAGCAGCCAAGACCCGGCAGGGCGCACCGGGGAGCTGTTTTTT
TRBV28	TRBJ1-5	NA	NA	CASSESSGSGNQPQHF	TGTGCCAGCAGTGAATCCTCAGGGTCGGGGAATCAGCCCCAGCATTTT